This T cell receptor beta chain came from a study of blood T cell repertoires in COVID-19. At the level of the study: The United States, Italy and Spain provided the acute and convalescent COVID-19 samples. PBMCs, B-cell-depleted T cells, or T cells were the source of the cDNA or gDNA that made up the material.

From germline, CDR1 is SGDLS and CDR2 YYNGEE. V lost 4 bases, J lost 6 bases, and 17 bases lay in between. The CDR3 runs 15 residues. In the authors' workflow: Nucleated cell counts were estimated from reference gene primer amplification. Profiling relied on immunoSEQ multiplex PCR, and the TCRdb table lists in-frame clones only, not all of them. The V and J calls and clone size were taken over from that table, and D and trimming were inferred from the DNA. This table has roughly 150,000 clones, around 88% appearing once. Sequenced sample: peripheral blood. This clonotype was sampled from a human donor in a cohort sampled during active COVID-19. The rearrangement uses TRBV9 and TRBJ2-1; D remains ambiguous. The CDR3 DNA reads TGTGCCAGCAGCCCTCCTCCGGGTAGAAGCAATGAGCAGTTCTTC. It is translated as CASSPPPGRSNEQFF.